The 13 T cell receptor beta chains below all came from one sample that was sequenced in a study. The sorted Tregs were CD4+CD25+CD127-/low cells. TCRdb fed the 5' RACE reads into MiXCR, producing one record per CDR3 protein. The sample records roughly 9,900 distinct CDR3 sequences, about a sixth being singletons. The sequenced sample was Tregs sorted from a lymph node. These TCRs come from a female donor with breast cancer.

In its sample, this clonotype was seen a few times. This may come from a read error, since a much larger clone is one base off. Since the CDR3 does not end with the conserved phenylalanine or tryptophan, this likely comes from a read error. This chain joins TRBV5-1 and TRBJ2-5, with 7 bases lining up with TRBD1. The CDR3 runs 14 residues. Trimming removed 4 bases from V and 3 bases from J; junction bases left unmatched: 6. Per the germline V gene, CDR1 is SGHRS and CDR2 is YFSETQ. CDR3: CASSLTTGEETQYL. CDR3 coding DNA: TGCGCCAGCAGCCTAACCACAGGGGAAGAGACCCAGTACCTC.

This chain uses TRBV15 with TRBJ2-1; D gene uncertain. Germline values: CDR1 LNHNV, CDR2 YYDKDF (reference sequence). This CDR3 region has 16 residues. Between the trimmed V and J ends, which lost 0 bases and 4 bases, there was a span of 13 bases. This chain's CDR3 is CATSRESPGVYNEQFF. The DNA for the CDR3 is TGTGCCACCAGCAGAGAGTCCCCCGGCGTATACAATGAGCAGTTCTTC.

This clonotype was found many times. This chain uses TRBV6-5 with TRBJ1-1; 8 bases match TRBD1. Trimming at V came to 7 bases and at J to 5 bases, leaving 6 bases not matched to a gene. CDR3 length: 13 residues. In germline, CDR1 is MNHEY, CDR2 SVGAGI. CDR3 sequence: CASMGRGQTEAFF. CDR3 sequence (DNA): TGTGCCAGCATGGGCAGGGGGCAAACTGAAGCTTTCTTT.

By sample fraction, this clonotype is medium-sized. The V gene is TRBV7-2, the J gene TRBJ1-2, with D uncertain. With 1 base removed from V and 6 bases from J, the gap between germline ends came to 6 bases. The CDR3 has 12 amino acids. Germline values: CDR1 SGHTA, CDR2 FQGNSA. CDR3 DNA sequence: TGTGCCAGCAGCTTAGACGGGGATGGCTACACCTTC. Protein sequence: CASSLDGDGYTF.

Only one count was recorded for this clonotype. One base away lies a much larger clone, so this may be a sequencing read error. This chain joins TRBV4-1 and TRBJ2-1; TRBD2 aligns across 7 bases. This CDR3 region has 13 residues. CDR1 MGHRA and CDR2 YSYEKL come from the germline V gene. This CDR3 reads CASSHLADKEQFF. In nucleotides, the CDR3 is TGCGCCAGCAGCCACCTAGCGGACAAGGAGCAGTTCTTC.

This clonotype was observed many times. The chain joins TRBV7-9 to TRBJ2-7; D is unclear. There are 15 residues in the CDR3. V shed 1 base and J shed 1 base, with 11 bases lying between them. Germline V gene data show CDR1 as SEHNR and CDR2 as FQNEAQ (reference sequence). This CDR3 reads CASSLEGIRSYEQYF. The CDR3 coding sequence is TGTGCCAGCAGCTTAGAAGGCATTAGGTCCTACGAGCAGTACTTC.

By share, this clonotype ranks as medium-sized. CDR3 protein: CAITSLGRTSGNTIYF. The CDR3 DNA reads TGTGCCATCACCTCACTCGGACGGACCTCTGGAAACACCATATATTTT. The rearrangement uses TRBV10-3 and TRBJ1-3; no firm D call. This CDR3 contains 16 residues. Germline CDR1 ENHRY, CDR2 SYGVKD. V gave up 7 bases and J gave up 0 bases, with 16 bases separating them.

For this clonotype: Possible read error: a much larger clone is one base away. The chain is built from TRBV5-1 and TRBJ1-1; D gene uncertain. CDR3 size: 13 residues. Germline CDR1 SGHRS, CDR2 YFSETQ. Trimming left V 8 bases short and J 3 bases short, with 14 bases between. The DNA of the CDR3 is TGCGCCAGTCACCAGACTCCAGACACTGAAGCTTTCTTT. It encodes CASHQTPDTEAFF.

This clonotype was observed a single time. The chain recombines TRBV11-2 with TRBJ2-4; D gene uncertain. Germline V CDR1 and CDR2: SGHAT, FQNNGV. The V end was cut by 0 bases, the J end by 15 bases, with 15 bases between. This CDR3 contains 13 residues. This CDR3 is CASSLDLERLLYF. CDR3 bases: TGTGCCAGCAGCTTAGATCTTGAGCGTCTTCTGTACTTC.

This clonotype is medium-sized (0.01 to 0.1%) in the sample. This chain connects TRBV5-1 to TRBJ1-1; D possibly corresponds to TRBD1 (5 bases). With 0 bases removed from V and 5 bases from J, the gap between germline ends came to 11 bases. Germline-derived CDR1 and CDR2 are SGHRS and YFSETQ. The CDR3 runs 14 residues. In DNA form, the CDR3 reads TGCGCCAGCAGCTTGGAGGACGGGGGAACTGAAGCTTTCTTT. This encodes CASSLEDGGTEAFF.

This clonotype qualifies as medium-sized. The chain couples TRBV4-1 to TRBJ2-1; TRBD1 might be the D (6 bases). Trimming removed 3 bases at V and 5 bases at J, with 17 bases between. The CDR3 sequence is 16 residues long. Germline values: CDR1 MGHRA, CDR2 YSYEKL. The CDR3 DNA reads TGCGCCAGCAGCCACGAAGAAGTTGGGGGCGACAATGAGCAGTTCTTC. Amino acids: CASSHEEVGGDNEQFF.

This clonotype is classed as medium-sized. This chain links TRBV21-1 with TRBJ1-2. TRBV21-1 is termed a pseudogene. CDR3 length: 22 residues. DNA of the CDR3: TGTGCCAGCAGCAAAGATCTTAGTTTATGTCGGGGAGTTATTGGCCGAAGATATGGCTACACCTTC. This codes for CASSKDLSLCRGVIGRRYGYTF.

By sample share, this clonotype is medium-sized. This sequence joins TRBV5-1 and TRBJ2-5; D not certain. V dropped 3 bases and J dropped 1 base, with 4 bases sitting between them. This CDR3 has 12 residues. CDR1 and CDR2 (germline): SGHRS, YFSETQ. In DNA form, the CDR3 reads TGCGCCAGCAGCTACAGCCAAGAGACCCAGTACTTC. Its translation is CASSYSQETQYF.